These 26 T cell receptor beta chains share one sample of origin, sequenced in a study of CD8+ T cells in alopecia areata. The treatment here: oral pan-JAK inhibitor, 5-10 mg twice daily. cDNA reverse transcribed from extracted RNA served as the sequencing template. Method: immunoSEQ multiplex PCR; TCRdb's copy keeps in-frame clones and lacks some. The table shows 210,000 or so clones, with approximately 65% occurring only once. Specimen: CD4+ T cells sorted from blood, collected at approximately week 42, from a patient treated with tofacitinib. The receptors originated from a human donor with alopecia areata.

The rearrangement uses TRBV7-2 and TRBJ2-3; 16 nucleotides align to TRBD2. The CDR3 totals 16 residues. J was trimmed by 4 bases and V by 5 bases; bases with no gene match: 3. CDR1 and CDR2 (germline): SGHTA, FQGNSA. In nucleotides, the CDR3 is TGTGCCAGCAGCGGGACTAGCGGGGGGGCTGCAGATACGCAGTATTTT. Encoded protein: CASSGTSGGAADTQYF.

The gene calls are TRBV28 and TRBJ2-7; D is unclear. Germline lookup yields CDR1 MDHEN and CDR2 SYDVKM. This CDR3 has 11 residues. The V end was cut by 3 bases, the J end by 2 bases, with 2 bases between. The CDR3 protein is CASSLTYEQYF. The CDR3 bases are TGTGCCAGCAGTTTGACCTACGAGCAGTACTTC.

The chain uses TRBV7-2 and TRBJ2-7; possibly TRBD2 for D (5 bases). CDR1 SGHTA and CDR2 FQGNSA come from the germline V gene. V lost 2 bases to trimming and J lost 5 bases, with 13 bases between them. This CDR3 comprises 14 residues. The chain's CDR3 is CASSLNPGSHEQYF. For the CDR3, the DNA is TGTGCCAGCAGCTTAAACCCGGGGAGCCACGAGCAGTACTTC.

The DNA of the CDR3 is TGCAGCGTTGCCATAGATACGCAGTATTTT. It is translated as CSVAIDTQYF. J is TRBJ2-3 and V is TRBV29-1; D call uncertain. V gave up 4 bases and J gave up 5 bases, with 4 bases separating them. This CDR3 has 10 residues. Germline V gene data show CDR1 as SQVTM and CDR2 as ANQGSEA.

The chain combines TRBV18 with TRBJ1-6, with D maybe TRBD1 (5 bases). The CDR3 runs 13 residues. Per the germline V gene, CDR1 is KGHSH and CDR2 is LQKENI. V lost 6 bases and J 7 bases, leaving 10 bases between the germline ends. CDR3 residues: CASSPKGNSPLHF. In DNA form, the CDR3 reads TGTGCCAGCTCCCCCAAGGGGAATTCACCCCTCCACTTT.

V and J are TRBV30 and TRBJ2-3; D possibly corresponds to TRBD1 (6 bases). Trimming took off 2 bases at V and 2 bases at J, with 8 bases between the two ends. Germline V gene lookup returns CDR1 GTSNPN and CDR2 SVGIG (reference sequence). The CDR3 has 13 amino acids. The CDR3 sequence is CAWSRDITDTQYF. CDR3 DNA sequence: TGTGCCTGGAGTCGGGACATCACAGATACGCAGTATTTT.

This chain connects TRBV11-2 to TRBJ2-3; D is unresolved. Trimming took off 2 bases at V and 4 bases at J, with 4 bases between the two ends. Per the germline V gene, CDR1 is SGHAT and CDR2 is FQNNGV. This CDR3 is built from 12 residues. The CDR3 region is CASSLRADTQYF. In DNA, the CDR3 is TGTGCCAGCAGCTTAAGGGCAGATACGCAGTATTTT. The full variable domain, its missing parts supplied by reference TRBV11-2 and TRBJ2-3, is EAGVAQSPRYKIIEKRQSVAFWCNPISGHATLYWYQQILGQGPKLLIQFQNNGVVDDSQLPKDRFSAERLKGVDSTLKIQPAKLEDSAVYLCASSLRADTQYFGPGTRLTVL.

V usage is TRBV7-9 and J usage is TRBJ1-2; D is undetermined. V was clipped by 11 bases and J by 2 bases, with 12 bases between them. The CDR3 is 12 residues long. Germline V gene sequence: CDR1 SEHNR, CDR2 FQNEAQ (reference sequence). Written as DNA, the CDR3 is TGTGCCGTCCAGACGGAAAACTATGGCTACACCTTC. It translates to CAVQTENYGYTF.

V usage is TRBV6-5 and J usage is TRBJ2-1; 8 bases map to TRBD2. The CDR3 is 14 amino acids. The J segment lost 2 bases and the V segment lost 10 bases, leaving 7 bases of the junction unmatched. CDR1 and CDR2 from the germline V gene are MNHEY and SVGAGI. CDR3 DNA: TGTGCCACCACCGGGGGGGTACCCTACAATGAGCAGTTCTTC. Amino acid sequence: CATTGGVPYNEQFF.

The chain combines TRBV29-1 with TRBJ1-1; no firm D call. Per germline, CDR1 SQVTM and CDR2 ANQGSEA. Trimming took off 4 bases at V and 8 bases at J, with 17 bases between the two ends. The CDR3 covers 13 residues. CDR3 residues: CSVGGEAGAEAFF. The CDR3 DNA follows: TGCAGCGTTGGCGGTGAGGCGGGTGCAGAAGCTTTCTTT. The full variable domain, its missing parts supplied by reference TRBV29-1 and TRBJ1-1, is SAVISQKPSRDICQRGTSLTIQCQVDSQVTMMFWYRQQPGQSLTLIATANQGSEATYESGFVIDKFPISRPNLTFSTLTVSNMSPEDSSIYLCSVGGEAGAEAFFGQGTRLTVV.

The chain has TRBV5-6 and TRBJ1-5, with TRBD1 matching 7 bases. Germline V gene sequence: CDR1 SGHDT, CDR2 YYEEEE. The CDR3 is 16 residues long. The J segment lost 4 bases and the V segment lost 2 bases, leaving 9 bases of the junction unmatched. The CDR3 sequence: CASSLWTGYGNQPQHF. The CDR3 nucleotides are TGTGCCAGCAGCTTATGGACAGGTTATGGAAATCAGCCCCAGCATTTT.

A note on this clone: Other DNA sequences of this sample code for an identical CDR3. The chain recombines TRBV30 with TRBJ2-2; unclear D gene. V was pared by 0 bases and J by 2 bases, with 7 bases between. CDR3 length: 14 residues. CDR1 GTSNPN and CDR2 SVGIG come from the germline V gene (reference sequence). CDR3 DNA: TGTGCCTGGAGTGTCGGCCTTAACACCGGGGAGCTGTTTTTT. Translation: CAWSVGLNTGELFF.

CDR3 sequence reads: CASSLQRVSSGANEQFF. CDR3 coding DNA: TGCGCCAGCAGCCTACAAAGGGTGTCTAGCGGGGCCAATGAGCAGTTCTTC. The chain links TRBV4-3 to TRBJ2-1, with 9 bases that match TRBD2. Germline V gene sequence: CDR1 LGHNA, CDR2 YSLEER. The CDR3 runs to 17 residues. J lost 6 bases, V lost 4 bases, and 13 bases had no gene match.

This clone was seen once. This sequence joins TRBV11-3 and TRBJ2-2, with D maybe TRBD2 (6 bases). The V end lost 4 bases, the J end lost 6 bases, and 6 bases lay between the germline ends. Per the germline V gene, CDR1 is SGHNT and CDR2 is YENEEA. The CDR3 runs 12 residues. The CDR3 region has the DNA TGTGCCAGCAGCTCTAGCGCCGGGGAGCTGTTTTTT. Residues: CASSSSAGELFF.

About this clone itself: This same CDR3 is encoded by further DNA sequences in the sample. The chain recombines TRBV6-6 with TRBJ2-3; tentative D call: TRBD2 (6 bases). Germline CDR1 MNHNY, CDR2 SVGAGI (reference sequence). The CDR3 is 14 residues long. Deletions cut 9 bases from V and 1 base from J, with 14 bases between. The CDR3 coding sequence is TGTGCCAGTTCCCGGGGCGGGGGCACAGATACGCAGTATTTT. As protein: CASSRGGGTDTQYF.

The V call is TRBV27, the J call TRBJ2-7; D gene unclear. Per germline, CDR1 MNHEY and CDR2 SMNVEV (reference sequence). The CDR3 consists of 14 residues. Trimming cost V 6 bases and J 5 bases, with 17 bases left between them. The CDR3 region has the DNA TGTGCCAGCAGCAGGCGGTATTCAATGGACGAGCAGTACTTC. It yields the protein CASSRRYSMDEQYF.

The gene calls are TRBV4-3 and TRBJ1-2; D remains ambiguous. From germline, CDR1 is LGHNA and CDR2 YSLEER. This CDR3 is built from 13 residues. Trimming pared 3 bases from V and 4 bases from J, leaving 9 bases between. Written as DNA, the CDR3 is TGCGCCAGCAGCCAGAGAGACGGCTATGGCTACACCTTC. Translation gives CASSQRDGYGYTF.

The chain employs TRBV15 and TRBJ2-1; 9 bases line up with TRBD1. Germline V gives CDR1 LNHNV, CDR2 YYDKDF (reference sequence). This CDR3 is built from 18 residues. The junction had 12 bases not matched to a gene; V was cut back by 4 bases and J by 2 bases. The DNA of the CDR3 is TGTGCCACCAGCATAGGACAGGGGTTAGGATGGCCCTACAATGAGCAGTTCTTC. Protein product: CATSIGQGLGWPYNEQFF.

This clone appeared many times. This rearrangement joins TRBV6-5 to TRBJ1-4, with D hard to call. The CDR3 covers 14 residues. Germline V gene sequence: CDR1 MNHEY, CDR2 SVGAGI. V lost 5 bases and J lost 7, with 14 bases in between. The CDR3 loop is CASSPDKWAEKLFF. CDR3 bases: TGTGCCAGCAGTCCCGATAAGTGGGCTGAAAAACTGTTTTTT.

The chain couples TRBV6-5 to TRBJ2-6, with a tentative D call TRBD1 (5 bases). Germline CDR1 is MNHEY and CDR2 is SVGAGI. The CDR3 has 15 residues. V was cut by 2 bases and J by 2 bases, with 7 bases left in between. The CDR3 reads CASSYVQAGANVLTF. Written as DNA, the CDR3 is TGTGCCAGCAGTTACGTACAGGCTGGGGCCAACGTCCTGACTTTC.

The chain uses TRBV29-1 and TRBJ2-4; no reliable D call. CDR1 is SQVTM, CDR2 ANQGSEA, per germline. Trimming stripped 4 bases from V and 2 bases from J, with 9 bases between. The CDR3 extends over 13 amino acids. The CDR3 nucleotides are TGCAGCGTTGCGTCTAGATCCAAAAACATTCAGTACTTC. It translates to CSVASRSKNIQYF.

CDR3 sequence (DNA): TGCGCCAGCAGTGAACGCGGGGGACCCTACAATGAGCAGTTCTTC. It specifies CASSERGGPYNEQFF. This chain links TRBV10-1 with TRBJ2-1, with 7 bases aligning to TRBD2. The ends lost 3 bases at V and 2 bases at J; junction bases unmatched: 4. The CDR3 is made up of 15 amino acids. Germline lookup yields CDR1 WNHNN and CDR2 SYGVQD (reference sequence).

This rearrangement joins TRBV7-2 to TRBJ2-4; D perhaps matches TRBD1 (7 bases). There are 15 residues in the CDR3. Per germline, CDR1 SGHTA and CDR2 FQGNSA. The germline V and J ends were trimmed by 1 base and 8 bases, with 15 bases remaining between them. The CDR3 region is CASSLVVGGGDIQYF. The CDR3 region has the DNA TGTGCCAGCAGCTTAGTGGTAGGGGGCGGGGACATTCAGTACTTC.

The chain links TRBV29-1 to TRBJ1-2; 9 nucleotides align to TRBD1. Losses at the gene ends were 7 bases for V and 6 bases for J; bases not matched to a gene: 12. Germline assignment: CDR1 SQVTM and CDR2 ANQGSEA. The CDR3 spans 14 residues. CDR3 in amino acids: CSALTGGGLDGYTF. DNA for the CDR3: TGCAGCGCACTAACAGGGGGCGGTTTGGATGGCTACACCTTC.

This clone came up a few times. V usage is TRBV4-3 and J usage is TRBJ2-4; possible D gene TRBD2, 6 bases. The V end was cut by 1 base, the J end by 3 bases, with 13 bases between. Germline V gives CDR1 LGHNA, CDR2 YSLEER. This CDR3 is 16 amino acids long. The CDR3 reads CASSQGWRVDKNIQYF. The DNA of the CDR3 is TGCGCCAGCAGCCAAGGTTGGAGGGTGGACAAAAACATTCAGTACTTC.

Only a few counts were recorded for this clone. The chain employs TRBV27 and TRBJ2-7, with D possibly being TRBD1 or TRBD2 (6 bases each). This CDR3 spans 15 amino acids. Germline V gene lookup returns CDR1 MNHEY and CDR2 SMNVEV (reference sequence). The V gene lost 7 bases and the J gene lost 1 base, with 17 bases spanning the gap. CDR3 DNA: TGTGCCAGCAAGGCGTTAGGAGGGGGTTCCTACGAGCAGTACTTC. This gives the protein CASKALGGGSYEQYF.